These 27 T cell receptor beta chains share one sample of origin, sequenced in a study of shared clonotypes between healthy human individuals. TCRdb keeps only in-frame clones here, not all; method: immunoSEQ multiplex PCR. The sample holds about 2 million clones; 85% to 95% are singletons and the top ten take more than 0.1%. The sequenced sample was naive CD4+ T cells sorted from blood. The subset: CD45RA+ positively selected. All receptors come from a man younger than 30 in good health.

V gene TRBV6-5 combines with J gene TRBJ2-5; 8 bases align to TRBD1. The germline gives CDR1 MNHEY, CDR2 SVGAGI. V lost 5 bases to trimming and J lost 7 bases; unmatched junction nucleotides: 9. The CDR3 is made up of 14 amino acids. This CDR3 reads CASSAGTGERTQYF. For the CDR3, the DNA is TGTGCCAGCAGTGCCGGGACAGGTGAACGGACCCAGTACTTC.

This chain connects TRBV7-2 to TRBJ2-2; unclear D gene. The CDR3 loop spans 16 amino acids. Germline CDR1 reads SGHTA; CDR2 reads FQGNSA. The V end lost 4 bases, the J end lost 4 bases, and 16 bases lay between the germline ends. The chain's CDR3 is CASSSGLVIGTGELFF. The CDR3 DNA sequence: TGTGCCAGCAGCTCCGGATTAGTAATTGGCACCGGGGAGCTGTTTTTT.

V gene TRBV5-4 combines with J gene TRBJ1-2; D gene ambiguous. The V gene lost 0 bases and the J gene lost 4 bases, with 7 bases spanning the gap. CDR3 length equals 13 residues. Germline CDR1 reads SGHNT; CDR2 reads YYREEE (reference sequence). The CDR3 DNA reads TGTGCCAGCAGCTTGGATAGGTCCTATGGCTACACCTTC. Its protein product is CASSLDRSYGYTF.

This chain links TRBV7-9 with TRBJ2-7, with 8 bases matching TRBD1. Trimming removed 4 bases from V and 0 bases from J; junction bases left unmatched: 8. CDR1 is SEHNR, CDR2 FQNEAQ, per germline (reference sequence). The CDR3 is made up of 16 amino acids. The CDR3 sequence: CASSSGQALTSYEQYF. The CDR3 nucleotides are TGTGCCAGCAGCTCGGGACAGGCCCTGACCTCCTACGAGCAGTACTTC.

The chain is built from TRBV7-2 and TRBJ2-7, with TRBD1 matching 9 bases. The V gene end was trimmed by 4 bases and the J gene end by 3 bases; junction bases not matched to a gene: 7. The CDR3 is 15 residues long. Germline CDR1 and CDR2: SGHTA and FQGNSA. The CDR3 nucleotides read TGTGCCAGCAGCTCCAACAGGGGGCCCCACTACGAGCAGTACTTC. Translated, it gives CASSSNRGPHYEQYF.

This chain connects TRBV18 to TRBJ2-4; the D gene is possibly TRBD1 (6 bases). The germline V and J ends were trimmed by 3 bases and 7 bases, with 13 bases remaining between them. Germline assignment: CDR1 KGHSH and CDR2 LQKENI. This CDR3 comprises 14 residues. The CDR3 DNA reads as TGTGCCAGCTCACCGACTCAGGGGTCGAACATTCAGTACTTC. This encodes CASSPTQGSNIQYF.

This rearrangement joins TRBV10-3 to TRBJ1-1; D is unresolved. Germline values: CDR1 ENHRY, CDR2 SYGVKD. V lost 2 bases and J lost 2, with 12 bases in between. The CDR3 spans 15 residues. CDR3 sequence: CAISEAPESNTEAFF. CDR3 bases: TGTGCCATCAGTGAGGCTCCCGAAAGTAACACTGAAGCTTTCTTT.

Worth noting for this clone: Other nucleotide sequences from this sample produce the same CDR3. The chain has TRBV7-3 and TRBJ2-2; TRBD2 might be the D (6 bases). V dropped 5 bases and J dropped 5 bases, with 12 bases sitting between them. Per germline, CDR1 SGHTA and CDR2 FQGTGA. This CDR3 is built from 14 residues. In DNA, the CDR3 is TGTGCCAGCAGCCCGGGACTCCGTACCGGGGAGCTGTTTTTT. Translation gives CASSPGLRTGELFF.

This clone is a singleton in its sample. The chain is built from TRBV7-8 and TRBJ2-7; 14 bases match TRBD2. The germline V gene has CDR1 SGHVS and CDR2 FQNEAQ. The CDR3 runs 17 residues. The ends lost 3 bases at V and 0 bases at J; junction bases unmatched: 4. The CDR3, as DNA: TGTGCCAGCAGCTTGGGACTAGCGGGAGTCAGCTCCTACGAGCAGTACTTC. Its translation is CASSLGLAGVSSYEQYF.

V is TRBV5-6 and J is TRBJ2-1, with 7 bases identical to TRBD2. In germline, CDR1 is SGHDT, CDR2 YYEEEE. This CDR3 spans 13 amino acids. V dropped 2 bases and J dropped 9; count of bases not matched to a gene: 5. CDR3 bases: TGTGCCAGCAGCTTAAGACTAGCAGGTGAGCAGTTCTTC. Its translation: CASSLRLAGEQFF.

The V and J genes are TRBV7-2 and TRBJ1-2; 9 positions match TRBD1. The junction had 3 bases not matched to a gene; V was cut back by 5 bases and J by 5 bases. From germline, CDR1 is SGHTA and CDR2 FQGNSA. This CDR3 has 13 residues. In DNA, the CDR3 is TGTGCCAGCAGCCACGGGACAGGGTATGGCTACACCTTC. It yields the protein CASSHGTGYGYTF.

CDR3 loop: CASRAGENTEAFF. CDR3 nucleotides: TGTGCCAGTAGGGCCGGGGAGAACACTGAAGCTTTCTTT. The chain links TRBV19 to TRBJ1-1; D is unresolved. The CDR3 contains 13 residues. Germline values: CDR1 LNHDA, CDR2 SQIVND (reference sequence). Trimming stripped 6 bases from V and 1 base from J, with 9 bases between.

The CDR3 DNA reads TGTGCCAGCAGCTTAGCAGGGAACATTCAGTACTTC. It specifies CASSLAGNIQYF. This chain links TRBV7-9 with TRBJ2-4; no firm D call. V lost 0 bases, J lost 7 bases, and 4 bases lay in between. The length of the CDR3 is 12 residues. Looked up from germline, CDR1 is SEHNR and CDR2 is FQNEAQ (reference sequence).

The rearrangement links TRBV9 to TRBJ2-5, with 8 bases fitting TRBD1. J gave up 2 bases and V 3 bases, and 6 bases lay outside the gene matches. Germline CDR1 SGDLS, CDR2 YYNGEE. The CDR3 is 15 residues long. CDR3 residues: CASSADRVLQETQYF. The CDR3 DNA reads TGTGCCAGCAGCGCGGACAGGGTCCTTCAAGAGACCCAGTACTTC.

The chain couples TRBV27 to TRBJ2-3; TRBD2 is a possible D gene (6 bases). CDR3 length equals 14 residues. CDR1 is MNHEY and CDR2 is SMNVEV in the germline V gene (reference sequence). Trimming left V 10 bases short and J 4 bases short, with 18 bases between. CDR3 nucleotides: TGTGCCATCCCGACTAGTCGGGCAGCAGATACGCAGTATTTT. Its translation is CAIPTSRAADTQYF.

The rearrangement links TRBV2 to TRBJ1-1, with no clear D. The CDR3 runs to 13 residues. Trimming removed 6 bases at V and 1 base at J, with 9 bases between. CDR1 and CDR2 from the germline V gene are SNHLY and FYNNEI. The CDR3 reads CASRRVGNTEAFF. CDR3 bases: TGTGCCAGCAGGAGGGTAGGGAACACTGAAGCTTTCTTT.

This CDR3 reads CASSPGYPTQETQYF. CDR3 DNA: TGTGCCAGCTCACCTGGGTATCCGACCCAAGAGACCCAGTACTTC. The rearrangement links TRBV18 to TRBJ2-5, with D uncertain. The CDR3 contains 15 residues. Looked up from germline, CDR1 is KGHSH and CDR2 is LQKENI. V dropped 3 bases and J dropped 1 base, with 12 bases sitting between them.

The chain joins TRBV27 to TRBJ2-7; tentatively, D is TRBD1 (5 bases). The germline V gene has CDR1 MNHEY and CDR2 SMNVEV (reference sequence). V lost 2 bases and J 1 base, leaving 12 bases between the germline ends. This CDR3 contains 15 residues. CDR3 amino acids: CASSLTGAVSYEQYF. As DNA, the CDR3 is TGTGCCAGCAGTTTAACAGGTGCAGTATCCTACGAGCAGTACTTC.

This chain links TRBV7-2 with TRBJ2-1; 8 positions agree with TRBD1. There are 15 residues in the CDR3. V shed 3 bases, J shed 7 bases, and the junction held 8 bases outside the gene matches. Germline values: CDR1 SGHTA, CDR2 FQGNSA. The CDR3 DNA reads TGTGCCAGCAGCTTGACAGGGGACCGTTGGAATGAGCAGTTCTTC. Translating it yields CASSLTGDRWNEQFF.

The J gene is TRBJ2-3, the V gene TRBV5-1, with a weak D call TRBD1 (6 bases). Germline-derived CDR1 and CDR2 are SGHRS and YFSETQ. The CDR3 has 14 residues. V gave up 0 bases and J gave up 5 bases, with 10 bases separating them. The CDR3 region has the DNA TGCGCCAGCAGCTTGGGTGGGGGCCAAGATACGCAGTATTTT. Amino acid sequence: CASSLGGGQDTQYF.

The rearrangement joins TRBV10-1 to TRBJ1-4, with 8 nucleotides matching TRBD1. V gave up 6 bases and J gave up 4 bases; unmatched junction bases: 10. CDR1 WNHNN and CDR2 SYGVQD come from the germline V gene (reference sequence). The length of the CDR3 is 16 residues. The CDR3 region is CASSAGQGSNNEKLFF. CDR3 DNA sequence: TGCGCCAGCAGCGCAGGACAGGGCAGTAATAATGAAAAACTGTTTTTT.

V is TRBV29-1 and J is TRBJ2-3; no firm D call. This CDR3 is built from 13 residues. The V end was cut by 7 bases, the J end by 0 bases, with 11 bases between. Germline CDR1 SQVTM, CDR2 ANQGSEA. In nucleotides, the CDR3 is TGCAGCGCATTCAGCCCTAGCACAGATACGCAGTATTTT. It encodes CSAFSPSTDTQYF.

The gene calls are TRBV5-1 and TRBJ2-4; possibly TRBD2 for D (6 bases). V was clipped by 3 bases and J by 6 bases, with 19 bases between them. The CDR3 extends over 16 amino acids. Germline V lookup: CDR1 SGHRS, CDR2 YFSETQ. The CDR3 DNA follows: TGCGCCAGCAGCTGGAGGGAAGGCGCGGAGCTAAACATTCAGTACTTC. This sequence encodes CASSWREGAELNIQYF. The full variable domain, completed using reference TRBV5-1 and TRBJ2-4, is KAGVTQTPRYLIKTRGQQVTLSCSPISGHRSVSWYQQTPGQGLQFLFEYFSETQRNKGNFPGRFSGRQFSNSRSEMNVSTLELGDSALYLCASSWREGAELNIQYFGAGTRLSVL.

V is TRBV6-1 and J is TRBJ1-5; 8 nucleotides match TRBD1. The CDR3 contains 15 residues. Germline CDR1 is MNHNS and CDR2 is SASEGT. V shed 6 bases, J shed 3 bases, and the junction held 7 bases outside the gene matches. DNA of the CDR3: TGTGCCAGCAGCCGGGACAGGTTATACAATCAGCCCCAGCATTTT. This codes for CASSRDRLYNQPQHF.

The chain combines TRBV10-3 with TRBJ1-1; no clear D. The V and J ends lost 2 bases and 0 bases respectively, with 4 bases between them. Germline values: CDR1 ENHRY, CDR2 SYGVKD. The CDR3 runs to 13 residues. CDR3 in DNA: TGTGCCATCAGTGAGGCAGTGAACACTGAAGCTTTCTTT. This encodes CAISEAVNTEAFF.

This chain connects TRBV2 to TRBJ2-2; D remains ambiguous. Germline CDR1 SNHLY, CDR2 FYNNEI. The CDR3 length is 15 residues. The V end was cut by 5 bases, the J end by 7 bases, with 17 bases between. The CDR3 loop is CASSSRIGLNGELFF. CDR3 coding DNA: TGTGCCAGCAGTTCCCGTATAGGGCTTAACGGGGAGCTGTTTTTT. The full variable domain, with the rest looked up from reference TRBV2 and TRBJ2-2, is EPEVTQTPSHQVTQMGQEVILRCVPISNHLYFYWYRQILGQKVEFLVSFYNNEISEKSEIFDDQFSVERPDGSNFTLKIRSTKLEDSAMYFCASSSRIGLNGELFFGEGSRLTVL.

The genes are TRBV10-3 and TRBJ2-7; TRBD2 agrees at 13 bases. There are 15 residues in the CDR3. Trimming removed 10 bases from V and 2 bases from J; junction bases left unmatched: 8. Per germline, CDR1 ENHRY and CDR2 SYGVKD. CDR3 in amino acids: CATATSGGPAYEQYF. As DNA, the CDR3 is TGTGCCACGGCGACTAGCGGGGGGCCAGCCTACGAGCAGTACTTC.